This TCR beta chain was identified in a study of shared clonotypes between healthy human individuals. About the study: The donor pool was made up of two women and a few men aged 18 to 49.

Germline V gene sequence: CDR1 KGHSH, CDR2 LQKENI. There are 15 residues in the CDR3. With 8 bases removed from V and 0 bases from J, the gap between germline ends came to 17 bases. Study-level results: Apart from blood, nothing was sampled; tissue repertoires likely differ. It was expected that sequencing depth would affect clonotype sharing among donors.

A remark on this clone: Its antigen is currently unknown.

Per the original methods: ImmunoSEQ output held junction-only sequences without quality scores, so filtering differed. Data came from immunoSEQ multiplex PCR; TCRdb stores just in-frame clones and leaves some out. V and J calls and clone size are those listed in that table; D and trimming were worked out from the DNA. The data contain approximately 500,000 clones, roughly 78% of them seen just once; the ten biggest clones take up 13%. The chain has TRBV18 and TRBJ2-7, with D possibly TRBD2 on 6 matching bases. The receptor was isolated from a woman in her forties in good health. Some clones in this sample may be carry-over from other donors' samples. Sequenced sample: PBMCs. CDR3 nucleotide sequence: TGTGCCAGCCGGGGGAAGTCAGCTTTCTCCTACGAGCAGTACTTC. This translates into CASRGKSAFSYEQYF.